This T cell receptor beta chain was found in a study of shared clonotypes between healthy human individuals. CDR3 size: 15 residues. Deletions cut 2 bases from V and 0 bases from J, with 8 bases between. The germline gives CDR1 SGHRS, CDR2 YFSETQ. Some clones are missing from TCRdb's copy, which holds only in-frame ones; the method was immunoSEQ multiplex PCR. The profile shows 300,000 to 350,000 clones, 73% of them singletons. Input material: memory CD4+ T cells sorted from blood. Subset described: CD45RA-negative fraction. The sequence was obtained from a man aged 25-40 years in good health. The chain links TRBV5-1 to TRBJ2-2; tentative D call: TRBD2 (5 bases). The CDR3 loop is CASSFERTNTGELFF. Here the CDR3 DNA reads TGCGCCAGCAGCTTTGAGCGGACGAACACCGGGGAGCTGTTTTTT.